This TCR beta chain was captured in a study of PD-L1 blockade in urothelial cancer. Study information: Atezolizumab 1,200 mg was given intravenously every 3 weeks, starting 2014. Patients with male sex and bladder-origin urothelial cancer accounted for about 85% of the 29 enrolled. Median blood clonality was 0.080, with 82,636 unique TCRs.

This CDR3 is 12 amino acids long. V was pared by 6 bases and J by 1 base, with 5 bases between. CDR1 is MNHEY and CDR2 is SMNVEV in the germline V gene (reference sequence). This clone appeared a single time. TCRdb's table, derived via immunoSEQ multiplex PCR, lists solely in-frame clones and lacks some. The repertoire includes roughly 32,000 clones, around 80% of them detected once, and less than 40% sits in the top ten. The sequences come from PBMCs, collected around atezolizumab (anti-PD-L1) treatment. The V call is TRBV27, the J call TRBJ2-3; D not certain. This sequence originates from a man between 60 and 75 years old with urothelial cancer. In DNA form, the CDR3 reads TGTGCCAGCAGATATGGCACAGATACGCAGTATTTT. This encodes CASRYGTDTQYF.